This note documents a single T cell receptor (beta chain) sequence. The antigen remains unidentified. Some 98,000 TCR templates underwent assay in every sample. Assay used: immunoSEQ multiplex PCR; TCRdb lists only in-frame clones, some missing. This repertoire shows about 120,000 clones, roughly 92% found once; its top ten account for 1.3%. The entry originates in a study of siplizumab effects on memory and regulatory T cells. Study-wide points: Sequences below about 10^-5 frequency were poorly captured. As a result, only a minor fraction of alloreactive clones mapped to unstimulated subsets. Some alloreactive sequences were traceable to unstimulated CD4+ memory cells, and siplizumab significantly reduced them.

This clonotype was obtained from a human donor in good health. Sequencing used CD4+ T cells sorted from blood.

In DNA form, the CDR3 reads TGTGCCAGCAGTTTACCGGACGGCTCCTACGAGCAGTACTTC. Its translation is CASSLPDGSYEQYF. The rearrangement joins TRBV11-2 to TRBJ2-7; D is unclear. V gave up 6 bases and J gave up 0 bases, with 12 bases separating them. CDR1 and CDR2 (germline): SGHAT, FQNNGV. The CDR3 covers 14 residues.